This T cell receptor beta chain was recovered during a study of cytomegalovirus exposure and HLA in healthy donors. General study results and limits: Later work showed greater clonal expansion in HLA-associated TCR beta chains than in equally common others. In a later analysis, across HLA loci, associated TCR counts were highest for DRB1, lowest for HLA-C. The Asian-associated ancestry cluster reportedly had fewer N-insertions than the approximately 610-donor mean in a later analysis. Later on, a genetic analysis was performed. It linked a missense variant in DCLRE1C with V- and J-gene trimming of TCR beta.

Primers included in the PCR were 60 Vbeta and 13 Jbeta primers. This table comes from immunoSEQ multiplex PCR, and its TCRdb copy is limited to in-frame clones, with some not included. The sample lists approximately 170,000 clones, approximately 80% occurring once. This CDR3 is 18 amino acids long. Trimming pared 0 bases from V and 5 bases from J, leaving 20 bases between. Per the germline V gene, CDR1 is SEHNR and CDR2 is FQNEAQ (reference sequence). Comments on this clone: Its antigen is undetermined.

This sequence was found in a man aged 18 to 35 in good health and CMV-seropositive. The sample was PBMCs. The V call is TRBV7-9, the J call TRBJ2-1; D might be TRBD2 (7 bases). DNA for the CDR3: TGTGCCAGCAGCTTAGCGGGGGCCAGTGGGGGGGCGAACAATGAGCAGTTCTTC. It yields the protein CASSLAGASGGANNEQFF.